This TCR beta chain was documented in a study of cytomegalovirus exposure and HLA in healthy donors (dated by TCRdb to about 2017). For the wider study: An earlier analysis of 587 of the donors reported approximately 300 Gb of sequence data and 100 million to 140 million unique TCR beta sequences from about 200 million T cells. An early release that covered roughly 600 HLA-typed donors contained 250 to 350 gigabases of sequencing data and tens of millions of unique TCR sequences. Of the 350 to 450 genotyped donors, roughly 80% fell in the genetic ancestry cluster associated with self-reported Caucasian donors. The study aimed to test whether signatures of past pathogen exposure could be identified by cataloging public T cell receptors. The study used immunosequencing to profile the T cell repertoires of more than 650 subjects and linked those repertoires to cytomegalovirus serostatus. In addition to the first cohort of 500 to 850 subjects, a separate validation cohort of approximately 130 different subjects was used. To predict cytomegalovirus infection status, the study brought together high-throughput TCR immunosequencing, statistical association of individual TCRs with disease status, and machine learning. A later analysis re-examined previously published TCR beta repertoires from hundreds of donors and added high-resolution HLA genotyping to investigate patterns of TCR occurrence. Rather than drawing on any new phenotypic data, the later analysis identified candidate immune exposures from TCR beta sequences and the way those sequences occurred across donors. An earlier analysis of 587 of the donors applied high-throughput TCR beta sequencing to assess whether each TCR beta V gene segment acted as functional or pseudogenic. Donor age, sex, ethnicity and CMV serostatus were compiled together with the repertoire data. Genome-wide SNP genotypes for about 55% of the 666 donors were used in a later genetic analysis, which treated that subset as a discovery cohort. Every repertoire in the discovery cohort had been generated on one and the same sequencing platform. Both class I and class II loci were covered by HLA typing, at four-digit resolution. Typing coverage varied by locus: roughly 620-640 donors for A, B, C, DRB1 and DQB1; some 520 for DQA1; more than 600 for DPA1; about 450 for DPB1. Roughly five DR-DQ haplotypes were handled as single units for association and clustering, since linkage in the cohort was strong. Among under 450 genotyped donors of the cohort, an average of about 240,000 unique TCR beta nucleotide sequences were sequenced per donor, roughly a sixth of them non-productive. General findings and caveats noted by the study authors: According to a later analysis, TCR association rates differed among HLA loci, with DRB1 alleles showing the most associated TCRs and HLA-C alleles showing the fewest. Immune exposure information for the cohort was limited to CMV serostatus. Some IMGT-functional V segments, including TRBV6-2 and TRBV6-3, could not be told apart with the 87-base-pair reads, so those segments were excluded. A further reported finding was that TCR beta sequences accurately predicted the HLA-A and HLA-B alleles for most subjects in the first cohort. A group of highly shared sequence variants was considered likely to be a technical artifact of the sequencing pipeline. Because counts were too low, about 18 rarely observed V segments, including chromosome 9 orphons, were excluded from the earlier analysis of under 650 of the donors. According to a later analysis, most CMV-associated TCR beta chains appeared to be HLA-restricted, and the HLA associations seemed to be driven largely by CMV exposure. Broadly in line with IMGT annotations, most TCR beta V segments showed up in productive rearrangements about 90% or about 30% of the time in an earlier analysis of 450 to 600 of the donors. Linkage disequilibrium might explain the correlated functional status among segregating V segments, but an unknown experimental factor could not be excluded. When HLA alleles, especially DR and DQ, strongly co-occurred, attributing TCR associations to individual alleles was difficult. Compared with the roughly 600-donor mean, donors in an Asian-associated ancestry cluster had fewer N-insertions in productive TCRs, according to a later genetic analysis. Only TCR beta chains were sequenced in this cohort, and the absence of alpha or paired-chain data limited detectable features. In a later analysis, some 18,000 TCR beta sequences were associated with specific HLA alleles at a false discovery rate of 0.05. Sequencing depth was assumed to be roughly uniform across donors in the presence/absence analyses, though that assumption may not hold. The authors suggested that the approach could potentially be extended to other disease states and immunological phenotypes. A later analysis reported that several top co-occurrence clusters appeared linked to parvovirus B19, influenza, CMV and Epstein-Barr virus. Because HLA typing was unavailable for some donors at each locus, only the typed subset was used in association tests. Compared with equally common non-associated chains, HLA-associated TCR beta chains in a later analysis were more clonally expanded and had lower generation probabilities. The study gave a list of about 160 TCR beta chains associated with cytomegalovirus. In a later genetic analysis, a missense DCLRE1C variant was associated with V-gene and J-gene trimming of TCR beta chains, and the association was replicated in an independent cohort. In both the original and validation cohorts, the classifier was reported to diagnose cytomegalovirus status with high specificity and sensitivity. Most TCR sequences were observed very rarely across donors, whereas some public TCRs were present in many individuals. In vitro tests confirmed that a few of the cytomegalovirus-associated TCR beta chains recognize cytomegalovirus antigens.

The cohort was made up of hundreds of healthy bone marrow donors. All cohort members were sampled while nominally healthy, although unrecorded immune exposures were likely present. The donor tested CMV seronegative and was one of the 352 seronegative cohort members. A peripheral blood sample was collected from each donor, and TCR beta sequencing was performed on peripheral blood mononuclear cells. The Qiagen DNeasy Blood Extraction Kit was used to extract genomic DNA from the blood cell samples. The library was generated by the immunoSEQ multiplex PCR assay. For the multiplex PCR, a mixture combining 60 forward primers for TCR Vbeta segments and 13 reverse primers for TCR Jbeta segments was used. A multiplex PCR assay on genomic DNA amplified the CDR3 region of rearranged TCR beta genes. The amplified TCR beta libraries were sequenced on the Illumina HiSeq System as 87-base-pair reads. The study's processing was this. In a later analysis, some 80 million unique TCR beta chains were counted across the roughly 670 repertoires, and some 10 million of these chains were shared by at least two donors. Raw reads were error-corrected and collapsed into unique sequences with a nearest-neighbor algorithm that merged closely related sequences to remove PCR and sequencing errors. Alignment of CDR3 sequences to IMGT reference sequences was used to assign V, D and J gene segments. For a sequence to be retained, at least a six-nucleotide match to both a V gene segment and a J gene segment was required. A rearrangement counted as productive if the CDR3 had no stop codons and remained in frame with V and J, and every other rearrangement counted as non-productive. CDR3 was defined according to IMGT convention as the region running from the second conserved V-encoded cysteine to the conserved J-encoded phenylalanine. Sequences without an unambiguous match to a single V gene segment were excluded from the earlier analysis of approximately 600 of the donors. An earlier analysis of 450 to 650 of the donors called V segments functional above 56.7% productive rearrangements and segregating when the between-donor standard deviation exceeded 5%. To diagnose cytomegalovirus status from the catalog of TCR beta chain sequences, a statistical classification framework was built. A later analysis assigned V and J genes by comparing TCR nucleotide sequences with IMGT/GENE-DB human TR gene sequences. The TCRdist pipeline was used in a later analysis to assign CDR3 sequences and most-parsimonious VDJ recombination scenarios. In a later analysis, each TCR beta chain was defined by its CDR3 amino acid sequence together with its V-gene family, and reads without a unique V-gene family were excluded. To address suspected cross-contamination and a sequencing artifact, a later analysis removed several hundred highly shared, low-generation-probability nucleotide sequences. In a later analysis, a clonal expansion index for each public chain was calculated from normalized within-repertoire ranks of inferred template counts. Generation probabilities in a later analysis came from a VDJ recombination model fitted to out-of-frame rearrangements, and those results were checked against IGoR. In a later analysis, hypergeometric tests were used to score TCR-TCR, TCR-HLA and TCR-CMV co-occurrence, with a repertoire-size bias correction applied to TCR pairs. False discovery rates were estimated in a later analysis by permuting HLA or CMV assignments 20 times. A later analysis grouped co-occurring TCRs with DBSCAN, adding TCRdist sequence similarity when clustering within HLA-allele-positive subsets. Repertoires with fewer than 30,000 or more than 120,000 public chains were left out of co-occurrence clustering, as were roughly five repertoires with anomalous nucleotide sharing. TCRdb obtained this table from immuneACCESS and retained in-frame rearrangements with V and J assigned. These tables miss some clones; where compared with another copy, unresolved V genes account for less than half of the shortfall, and the remainder is unexplained. V and J calls and clone size are given by that table; D and trimming were obtained from the DNA. Here the sample has over 25,000 clones; just under 70% occur a single time. 4% to 5.5% of the sample is held by the ten biggest clonotypes.

For this clone: The specificity of this receptor is unknown. Base qualities are missing; no much larger clone stands one base away.

CDR1 and CDR2 (SGHRS, YFSETQ) derive from the germline V gene. There are 16 amino acids in the CDR3, from cysteine to phenylalanine inclusive. Solely the CDR3 DNA is kept, with 48 bases framed from the first base. V has 0 bases trimmed and J has 2 bases trimmed; junction bases matching no gene number 2. The V gene is TRBV5-1 and the J gene is TRBJ2-5; 12 central bases correspond to TRBD2. The receptor was derived from a woman aged 45-59 years in good health and CMV-seronegative. The specimen was PBMCs. The bases read TGCGCCAGCAGCTTGGGCGGACTAGCGGGACAAGAGACCCAGTACTTC. Its translation is CASSLGGLAGQETQYF.